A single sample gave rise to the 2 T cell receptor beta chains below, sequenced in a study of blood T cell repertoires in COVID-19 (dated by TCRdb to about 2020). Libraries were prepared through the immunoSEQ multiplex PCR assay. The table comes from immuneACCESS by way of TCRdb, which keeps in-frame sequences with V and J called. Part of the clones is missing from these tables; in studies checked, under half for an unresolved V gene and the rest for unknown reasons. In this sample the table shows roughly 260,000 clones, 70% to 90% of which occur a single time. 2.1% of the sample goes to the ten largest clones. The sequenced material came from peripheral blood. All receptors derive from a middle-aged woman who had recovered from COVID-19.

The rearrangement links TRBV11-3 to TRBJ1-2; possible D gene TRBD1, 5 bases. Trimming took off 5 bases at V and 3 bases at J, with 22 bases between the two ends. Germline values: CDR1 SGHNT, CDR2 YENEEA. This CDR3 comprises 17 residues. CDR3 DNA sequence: TGTGCCAGCAGCCCGAGCGGGACGGATGGGTATGACTATGGCTACACCTTC. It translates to CASSPSGTDGYDYGYTF. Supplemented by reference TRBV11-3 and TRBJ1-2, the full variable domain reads EAGVVQSPRYKIIEKKQPVAFWCNPISGHNTLYWYLQNLGQGPELLIRYENEEAVDDSQLPKDRFSAERLKGVDSTLKIQPAELGDSAVYLCASSPSGTDGYDYGYTFGSGTRLTVV.

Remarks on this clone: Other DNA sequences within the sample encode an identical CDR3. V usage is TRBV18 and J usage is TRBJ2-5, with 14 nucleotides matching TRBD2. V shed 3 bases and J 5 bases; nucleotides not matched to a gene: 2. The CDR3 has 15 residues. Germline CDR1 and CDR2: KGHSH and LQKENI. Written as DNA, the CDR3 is TGTGCCAGCTCACCGGGACTAGCGGGGGTGGAGACCCAGTACTTC. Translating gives CASSPGLAGVETQYF.